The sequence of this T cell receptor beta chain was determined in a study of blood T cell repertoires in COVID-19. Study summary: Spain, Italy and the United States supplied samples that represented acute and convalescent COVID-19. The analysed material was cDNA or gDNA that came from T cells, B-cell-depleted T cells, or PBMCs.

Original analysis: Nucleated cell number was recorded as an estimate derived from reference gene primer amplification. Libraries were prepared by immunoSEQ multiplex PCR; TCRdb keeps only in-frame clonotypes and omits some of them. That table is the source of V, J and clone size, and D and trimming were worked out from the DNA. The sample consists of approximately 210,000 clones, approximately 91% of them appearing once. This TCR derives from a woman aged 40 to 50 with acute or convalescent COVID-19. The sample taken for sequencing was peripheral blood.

As DNA, the CDR3 is TGTGCCAGCAGCCCTTGGGGGGGGGAAGGTCAGCCCCAGCATTTT. The encoded protein is CASSPWGGEGQPQHF. The rearrangement joins TRBV9 to TRBJ1-5; tentatively, D is TRBD1 (5 bases). Between the trimmed V and J ends, which lost 4 bases and 6 bases, there was a span of 17 bases. The germline gives CDR1 SGDLS, CDR2 YYNGEE. The CDR3 extends over 15 amino acids.